Below are 29 T cell receptor beta chains sequenced from a single sample in a study of T cells in narcolepsy. TCRdb's copy holds only in-frame clones and misses some; the assay was immunoSEQ multiplex PCR. The data hold approximately 30,000 clones, with 86% observed a single time. The specimen was CD45RA- memory CD4+ T cells from PBMCs. Source of these receptors: a human donor with narcolepsy.

This chain joins TRBV5-5 and TRBJ2-7; the D gene could be TRBD1 or TRBD2 (7 bases each). The germline V and J ends were trimmed by 3 bases and 4 bases, with 11 bases remaining between them. This CDR3 contains 13 residues. Looked up from germline, CDR1 is SGHKS and CDR2 is YYEKEE (reference sequence). The CDR3 sequence: CASSSQGGYEQYF. CDR3 coding DNA: TGTGCCAGCAGCTCTCAGGGGGGGTACGAGCAGTACTTC.

The V gene is TRBV29-1, the J gene TRBJ1-4; no firm D call. The CDR3 is 14 amino acids. V lost 1 base and J 6 bases, leaving 12 bases between the germline ends. Germline CDR1 SQVTM, CDR2 ANQGSEA. DNA of the CDR3: TGCAGCGTTGAAGGGGGAGGCCGTCATGAAAAACTGTTTTTT. It yields the protein CSVEGGGRHEKLFF.

The J gene is TRBJ1-4, the V gene TRBV6-1, with TRBD1 matching 10 bases. Per germline, CDR1 MNHNS and CDR2 SASEGT. The ends lost 7 bases at V and 6 bases at J; junction bases unmatched: 5. The CDR3 runs 14 residues. The CDR3 DNA is TGTGCCAGCATTGACAGGGGGCGGTATGAAAAACTGTTTTTT. Translating gives CASIDRGRYEKLFF.

J is TRBJ2-1 and V is TRBV14, with 11 bases lining up with TRBD2. Germline CDR1 reads SGHDN; CDR2 reads FVKESK. The CDR3 contains 21 residues. V lost 0 bases, J lost 0 bases, and 13 bases stayed unmatched. Written as DNA, the CDR3 is TGTGCCAGCAGCCAAGAGGTTCGACTAGCGGGGAGCCCGAGCTCCTACAATGAGCAGTTCTTC. Translated, it gives CASSQEVRLAGSPSSYNEQFF.

The chain uses TRBV7-9 and TRBJ2-6; 12 bases line up with TRBD2. From germline, CDR1 is SEHNR and CDR2 FQNEAQ (reference sequence). The CDR3 is made up of 17 amino acids. The V and J ends lost 5 bases and 4 bases, in that order; junction bases with no gene match: 6. In nucleotides, the CDR3 is TGTGCCAGCAGCATTACTAGCGGGGGGCCCGGGGCCAACGTCCTGACTTTC. As protein: CASSITSGGPGANVLTF.

The rearrangement uses TRBV5-8 and TRBJ2-2; no clear D gene. From germline, CDR1 is SGHTS and CDR2 YDEGEE. V was pared by 3 bases and J by 6 bases, with 18 bases between. The CDR3 covers 16 residues. The CDR3 DNA is TGTGCCAGCAGCTGGGGTCCGGAACAAAAGGCCGGGGAGCTGTTTTTT. Translating it yields CASSWGPEQKAGELFF.

This sequence joins TRBV9 and TRBJ2-5, with 10 bases matching TRBD1. J gave up 5 bases and V 2 bases, and 6 bases lay outside the gene matches. This CDR3 has 15 residues. Germline lookup yields CDR1 SGDLS and CDR2 YYNGEE. CDR3 protein: CASSVSGTGVETQYF. CDR3 nucleotide sequence: TGTGCCAGCAGCGTCTCCGGGACAGGGGTGGAGACCCAGTACTTC.

The rearrangement joins TRBV7-8 to TRBJ2-2; D call uncertain. The V end lost 1 base, the J end lost 1 base, and 7 bases lay between the germline ends. This CDR3 contains 15 residues. Per the germline V gene, CDR1 is SGHVS and CDR2 is FQNEAQ. DNA of the CDR3: TGTGCCAGCAGCTTAGTAGTAGGGAACACCGGGGAGCTGTTTTTT. Protein sequence: CASSLVVGNTGELFF. The entire variable domain, with the rest obtained from reference TRBV7-8 and TRBJ2-2, is as follows: GAGVSQSPRYKVAKRGQDVALRCDPISGHVSLFWYQQALGQGPEFLTYFQNEAQLDKSGLPSDRFFAERPEGSVSTLKIQRTQQEDSAVYLCASSLVVGNTGELFFGEGSRLTVL.

This clone was seen only once. Within the sample, other DNA sequences also encode this same CDR3. The DNA of the CDR3 is TGCGCCAGCAGCTCGGGGGGTGGGCGCGACAATGAGCAGTTCTTC. It yields the protein CASSSGGGRDNEQFF. The chain couples TRBV5-1 to TRBJ2-1, with 7 bases identical to TRBD2. Per the germline V gene, CDR1 is SGHRS and CDR2 is YFSETQ. V trimming: 3 bases; J trimming: 5 bases; junction bases outside the gene matches: 8. CDR3 length: 15 residues.

The genes are TRBV5-5 and TRBJ2-7; a possible D gene is TRBD1 (6 bases). The V end was cut by 0 bases, the J end by 9 bases, with 13 bases between. The CDR3 is 13 residues long. Germline V gene sequence: CDR1 SGHKS, CDR2 YYEKEE (reference sequence). CDR3 DNA: TGTGCCAGCAGCTTGGTGCAGGGGATGGTGCAGTACGTC. Translation gives CASSLVQGMVQYV.

The chain is built from TRBV11-2 and TRBJ2-2; no reliable D call. The CDR3 spans 12 residues. Trimming pared 5 bases from V and 6 bases from J, leaving 7 bases between. Germline lookup yields CDR1 SGHAT and CDR2 FQNNGV. Written as DNA, the CDR3 is TGTGCCAGCAGCCCCGTCCCCGGGGAGCTGTTTTTT. The encoded protein is CASSPVPGELFF.

V usage is TRBV29-1 and J usage is TRBJ1-5, with a possible D match to TRBD1 (5 bases). V was trimmed by 6 bases and J by 1 base, leaving 16 bases between them. Germline CDR1 SQVTM, CDR2 ANQGSEA. The CDR3 totals 15 residues. The DNA of the CDR3 is TGCAGCGTAAAAGCCGGGACCGGAAGCAATCAGCCCCAGCATTTT. Amino acids: CSVKAGTGSNQPQHF.

CDR3 bases: TGTGCCAGTAGTATAGGGATGAGGGAGGGAAATTCACCCCTCCACTTT. This gives the protein CASSIGMREGNSPLHF. The chain employs TRBV19 and TRBJ1-6; D not resolved. This CDR3 contains 16 residues. Germline V gene sequence: CDR1 LNHDA, CDR2 SQIVND (reference sequence). The V gene lost 1 base and the J gene lost 7 bases, with 14 bases spanning the gap. The variable domain in full, completed from reference TRBV19 and TRBJ1-6, reads DGGITQSPKYLFRKEGQNVTLSCEQNLNHDAMYWYRQDPGQGLRLIYYSQIVNDFQKGDIAEGYSVSREKKESFPLTVTSAQKNPTAFYLCASSIGMREGNSPLHFGNGTRLTVT.

The chain is built from TRBV7-9 and TRBJ1-1; D perhaps matches TRBD1 (6 bases). Trimming stripped 6 bases from V and 3 bases from J, with 11 bases between. This CDR3 spans 13 amino acids. Germline V gives CDR1 SEHNR, CDR2 FQNEAQ (reference sequence). Written as DNA, the CDR3 is TGTGCCAGCAGGCAGACAGGTTACACTGAAGCTTTCTTT. Translating it yields CASRQTGYTEAFF. The entire variable domain, with the rest obtained from reference TRBV7-9 and TRBJ1-1, is as follows: DTGVSQNPRHKITKRGQNVTFRCDPISEHNRLYWYRQTLGQGPEFLTYFQNEAQLEKSRLLSDRFSAERPKGSFSTLEIQRTEQGDSAMYLCASRQTGYTEAFFGQGTRLTVV.

The chain links TRBV10-3 to TRBJ2-6; D not resolved. The length of the CDR3 is 17 residues. The V end was cut by 11 bases, the J end by 0 bases, with 20 bases between. Germline assignment: CDR1 ENHRY and CDR2 SYGVKD. In DNA, the CDR3 is TGTGCCTCGTACGACACTACTATAAGCTCTGGGGCCAACGTCCTGACTTTC. Translated, it gives CASYDTTISSGANVLTF.

The chain links TRBV6-5 to TRBJ1-2; D gene uncertain. The CDR3 has 12 amino acids. V was clipped by 8 bases and J by 2 bases, with 9 bases between them. CDR1 and CDR2 (germline): MNHEY, SVGAGI. In nucleotides, the CDR3 is TGTGCCAGCGGTGGGGTCAACTATGGCTACACCTTC. Translation: CASGGVNYGYTF.

The chain carries TRBV2 and TRBJ2-2, with D perhaps TRBD2 (5 bases). Trimming took off 8 bases at V and 5 bases at J, with 18 bases between the two ends. CDR3 length: 15 residues. The germline V gene encodes CDR1 SNHLY and CDR2 FYNNEI. CDR3 in DNA: TGTGCCAGCGGTTGGGGTCGGGATAAAACCGGGGAGCTGTTTTTT. This encodes CASGWGRDKTGELFF.

The CDR3 region is CASSFGTGGHNEQFF. CDR3 in DNA: TGTGCCAGCAGCTTCGGGACAGGGGGACACAATGAGCAGTTCTTC. The V and J genes are TRBV11-3 and TRBJ2-1, with TRBD1 matching 11 bases. Trimming took 3 bases from V and 5 from J; bases not matched to a gene: 3. This CDR3 has 15 residues. Germline-derived CDR1 and CDR2 are SGHNT and YENEEA.

The rearrangement joins TRBV7-6 to TRBJ2-2; 7 positions match TRBD2. Germline V gene data show CDR1 as SGHVS and CDR2 as FNYEAQ. This CDR3 spans 16 amino acids. After removal of 5 bases from V and 0 bases from J, the junction contained 6 bases not matched to a gene. CDR3 in amino acids: CASSAIAGANTGELFF. In nucleotides, the CDR3 is TGTGCCAGCAGCGCGATAGCGGGCGCGAACACCGGGGAGCTGTTTTTT.

V gene TRBV12-5 combines with J gene TRBJ2-3; 8 bases are shared with TRBD2. The CDR3 is 13 residues long. Germline CDR1 and CDR2: LGHNT and FRNRAP. V gave up 7 bases and J gave up 4 bases; unmatched junction bases: 4. The DNA of the CDR3 is TGTGCTAGTGCCACGGGGGGGGCAGATACGCAGTATTTT. It encodes CASATGGADTQYF.

The gene calls are TRBV7-7 and TRBJ2-5, with D unresolved. The CDR3 sequence is 14 residues long. CDR1 is SSHAT and CDR2 is FNYEAQ in the germline V gene (reference sequence). Trimming left V 2 bases short and J 5 bases short, with 12 bases between. CDR3 in DNA: TGTGCCAGCAGCTTATTGGGCGTATGGGAGACCCAGTACTTC. Residues: CASSLLGVWETQYF.

The chain uses TRBV7-2 and TRBJ2-1, with 12 bases fitting TRBD2. The junction had 3 bases not matched to a gene; V was cut back by 6 bases and J by 3 bases. The CDR3 spans 15 residues. Germline V gene lookup returns CDR1 SGHTA and CDR2 FQGNSA. This CDR3 is CASRLAGGGYNEQFF. The DNA for the CDR3 is TGTGCCAGCAGGCTAGCGGGGGGGGGCTACAATGAGCAGTTCTTC.

This rearrangement joins TRBV15 to TRBJ2-3; D not certain. Per germline, CDR1 LNHNV and CDR2 YYDKDF (reference sequence). V was trimmed by 4 bases and J by 0 bases, leaving 11 bases between them. The CDR3 loop spans 15 amino acids. In DNA, the CDR3 is TGTGCCACCAGCACCTCGCGTACTAGCACAGATACGCAGTATTTT. Protein: CATSTSRTSTDTQYF.

The chain employs TRBV11-2 and TRBJ2-1, with 11 positions matching TRBD2. The CDR3 has 16 residues. Germline V gene lookup returns CDR1 SGHAT and CDR2 FQNNGV. The V segment lost 1 base and the J segment 7 bases; nucleotides outside the gene matches: 6. CDR3 bases: TGTGCCAGCAGCTTAGGCTTAGCGGGGGGGCATAATGAGCAGTTCTTC. Protein: CASSLGLAGGHNEQFF.

The chain combines TRBV7-9 with TRBJ1-2; 7 nucleotides match TRBD1. Germline lookup yields CDR1 SEHNR and CDR2 FQNEAQ (reference sequence). Trimming took 5 bases from V and 8 from J; bases not matched to a gene: 11. There are 14 residues in the CDR3. In DNA form, the CDR3 reads TGTGCCAGCAGCGTACAGGGGATTGAGGGAGGCTACACCTTC. Translated, it gives CASSVQGIEGGYTF.

The genes are TRBV14 and TRBJ1-2; TRBD1 is a possible D gene (6 bases). Germline CDR1 reads SGHDN; CDR2 reads FVKESK. With 1 base removed from V and 2 bases from J, the gap between germline ends came to 14 bases. This CDR3 has 16 amino acids. The CDR3 nucleotides are TGTGCCAGCAGCCAAGCGGGCAGGGGCTGGAACTATGGCTACACCTTC. Amino acids: CASSQAGRGWNYGYTF.

V is TRBV6-1 and J is TRBJ1-2; TRBD1 is a possible D gene (5 bases). V lost 6 bases and J lost 7, with 21 bases in between. The CDR3 has 15 amino acids. The germline CDR1 and CDR2 sequences are MNHNS and SASEGT. The CDR3 sequence: CASRATGGLSIGYTF. CDR3 DNA sequence: TGTGCCAGCAGGGCTACAGGCGGACTTTCTATTGGCTACACCTTC.

This chain connects TRBV5-4 to TRBJ2-2; TRBD2 agrees at 8 bases. The CDR3 extends over 17 amino acids. The J segment lost 3 bases and the V segment lost 1 base, leaving 8 bases of the junction unmatched. Germline-derived CDR1 and CDR2 are SGHNT and YYREEE (reference sequence). This CDR3 is CASSLSAGGSYTGELFF. The DNA of the CDR3 is TGTGCCAGCAGCTTGTCCGCGGGGGGATCTTACACCGGGGAGCTGTTTTTT.

V and J are TRBV9 and TRBJ2-3; 8 bases are shared with TRBD1. CDR1 is SGDLS, CDR2 YYNGEE, per germline. The V segment lost 2 bases and the J segment 2 bases; nucleotides outside the gene matches: 4. The CDR3 has 15 amino acids. In nucleotides, the CDR3 is TGTGCCAGCAGCGTTCGACAGGGGACCACAGATACGCAGTATTTT. It encodes CASSVRQGTTDTQYF.